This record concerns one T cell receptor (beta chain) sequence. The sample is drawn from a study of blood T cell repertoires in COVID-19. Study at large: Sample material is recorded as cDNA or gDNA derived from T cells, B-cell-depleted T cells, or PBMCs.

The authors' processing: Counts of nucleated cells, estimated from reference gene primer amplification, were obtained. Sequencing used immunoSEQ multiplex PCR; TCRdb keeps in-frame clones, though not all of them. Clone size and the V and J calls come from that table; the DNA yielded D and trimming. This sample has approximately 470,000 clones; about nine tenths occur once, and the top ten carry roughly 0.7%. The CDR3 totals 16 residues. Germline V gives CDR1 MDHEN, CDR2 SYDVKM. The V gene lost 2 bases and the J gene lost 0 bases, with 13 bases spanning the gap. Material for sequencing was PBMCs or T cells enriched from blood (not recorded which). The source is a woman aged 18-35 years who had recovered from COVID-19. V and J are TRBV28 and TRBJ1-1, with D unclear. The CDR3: CASSLNEGLVNTEAFF. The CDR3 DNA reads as TGTGCCAGCAGTTTAAACGAGGGTTTGGTGAACACTGAAGCTTTCTTT.